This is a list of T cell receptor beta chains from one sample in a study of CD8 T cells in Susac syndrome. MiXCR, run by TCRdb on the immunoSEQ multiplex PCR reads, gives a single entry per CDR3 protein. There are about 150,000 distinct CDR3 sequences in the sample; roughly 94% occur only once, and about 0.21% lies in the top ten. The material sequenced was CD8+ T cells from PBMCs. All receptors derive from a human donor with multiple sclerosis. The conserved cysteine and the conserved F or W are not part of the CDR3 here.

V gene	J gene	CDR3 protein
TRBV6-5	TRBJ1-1	ASSYYSGTNTEAF
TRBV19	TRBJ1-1	ASSIAEGHVTEAF
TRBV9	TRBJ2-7	ASTQGTGGAEEQY
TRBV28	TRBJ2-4	AYGQKNIQY
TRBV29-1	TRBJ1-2	SVEARYGYT
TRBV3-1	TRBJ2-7	ASSQDERVEQY
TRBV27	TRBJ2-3	ASSFERGGLDTQY
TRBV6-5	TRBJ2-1	ASSLAGGSNEQF
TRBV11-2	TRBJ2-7	ASSLGRGFLYEQY
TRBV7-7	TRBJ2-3	ASSPTLADTDTQY
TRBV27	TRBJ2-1	ASSSRPSSSGLYNEQF
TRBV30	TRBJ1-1	AWVRRTEAF
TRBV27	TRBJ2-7	ASSLGPGGQGYEQY
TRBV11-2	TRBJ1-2	ASSLLGQGYGYT
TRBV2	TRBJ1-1	ASSEVAGGQNTEAF
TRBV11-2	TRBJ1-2	ASSLVDRGDYGYT
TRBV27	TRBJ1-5	ASSGTTAQPQH
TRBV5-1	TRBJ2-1	ASSLGTGERHNEQF